This passage covers 9 T cell receptor beta chains from one sample sequenced in a study of T cells in Graves' hyperthyroidism and ophthalmopathy (dated by TCRdb to the late 2010s). The receptor library was made with multiplex PCR. Instrument used: Illumina HiSeq 2000. TCR beta CDR3 regions were amplified from RNA transcripts. The first round of RT-PCR for the TCR CDR3 was performed with the HTBI primer set and the Qiagen OneStep RT-PCR kit. TCRdb applied fastp at Q25 and MiXCR to the public reads, then kept only in-frame beta chains. Identical CDR3 protein sequences are pooled into one entry, listed with their most common genes and DNA. The sample table records about 500,000 distinct CDR3 sequences; 16% of these occur just once. The ten largest make up approximately 20% of the sample. The specimen was blood. The source is a woman aged 18-29 years with Graves' hyperthyroidism.

This clonotype was seen a few times. The CDR3 is CASSMDTYNSPLHF. In DNA, the CDR3 is TGTGCCAGTAGTATGGACACCTATAATTCACCCCTCCACTTT. The chain recombines TRBV19 with TRBJ1-6; perhaps TRBD1 as D (5 bases). V dropped 3 bases and J dropped 2 bases, with 5 bases sitting between them. The CDR3 is 14 amino acids. Germline V gene data show CDR1 as LNHDA and CDR2 as SQIVND (reference sequence).

The chain carries TRBV4-1 and TRBJ2-7; 9 bases are shared with TRBD1. The CDR3 has 18 amino acids. V lost 3 bases and J lost 0; bases outside the gene matches: 12. Germline CDR1 reads MGHRA; CDR2 reads YSYEKL. CDR3 sequence: CASSHYRGRAVDSYEQYF. Written as DNA, the CDR3 is TGCGCCAGCAGCCATTACAGGGGGCGCGCCGTAGACTCCTACGAGCAGTACTTC.

The chain recombines TRBV12-3 or TRBV12-4 with TRBJ1-6; 9 nucleotides match TRBD1. The CDR3 extends over 14 amino acids. The J segment lost 8 bases and the V segment lost 6 bases, leaving 5 bases of the junction unmatched. Here the CDR3 reads CASRPTGGYSPLHF. DNA of the CDR3: TGTGCCAGCAGACCGACAGGGGGTTATTCACCCCTCCACTTT.

This clonotype was seen at least ten times. The chain recombines TRBV28 with TRBJ2-7, with 8 bases matching TRBD2. The CDR3 is 14 amino acids. V was clipped by 8 bases and J by 4 bases; unmatched bases: 10. CDR1 and CDR2 from the germline V gene are MDHEN and SYDVKM. The CDR3 sequence: CASRGNGGGYEQYF. CDR3 coding DNA: TGTGCCAGCCGTGGGAACGGGGGGGGGTACGAGCAGTACTTC.

This clonotype was recorded many times. V gene TRBV10-3 combines with J gene TRBJ1-1; possibly TRBD1 for D (6 bases). Germline assignment: CDR1 ENHRY and CDR2 SYGVKD. This CDR3 region has 18 residues. Trimming took off 6 bases at V and 2 bases at J, with 25 bases between the two ends. The CDR3 loop is CAISQGRRGTRVNTEAFF. The CDR3 DNA follows: TGTGCCATCAGCCAGGGGAGGAGGGGGACCCGAGTAAACACTGAAGCTTTCTTT.

The chain links TRBV5-5 to TRBJ2-1; a possible D gene is TRBD1 (6 bases). CDR1 SGHKS and CDR2 YYEKEE come from the germline V gene (reference sequence). The CDR3 extends over 15 amino acids. V lost 0 bases and J 3 bases, leaving 10 bases between the germline ends. The CDR3 DNA reads as TGTGCCAGCAGCTTGGCGGTAGGGGGCTACAATGAGCAGTTCTTC. This sequence encodes CASSLAVGGYNEQFF.

This clonotype was found a few times. The chain uses TRBV3-1 and TRBJ2-1; tentatively, D is TRBD2 (6 bases). The CDR3 contains 12 residues. The V and J ends lost 2 bases and 10 bases respectively, with 9 bases between them. Germline-derived CDR1 and CDR2 are LGHDT and YNNKEL (reference sequence). In DNA, the CDR3 is TGTGCCAGCAGCCAAAGCCTAGCGGAGCAGTTCTTC. Its protein product is CASSQSLAEQFF.

This clonotype appeared a few times. The V call is TRBV28, the J call TRBJ1-2, with D tentatively TRBD1 (6 bases). Trimming took 1 base from V and 7 from J, leaving 13 bases between them. The CDR3 loop spans 14 amino acids. CDR1 is MDHEN, CDR2 SYDVKM, per germline. The CDR3 DNA reads as TGTGCCAGCAGTTTATCACAGGGTTTGGGTGGCTACACCTTC. Its protein is CASSLSQGLGGYTF.

The chain is built from TRBV13 and TRBJ2-7, with TRBD2 identical over 8 bases. The CDR3 has 16 residues. Germline loops: CDR1 PRHDT, CDR2 FYEKMQ (reference sequence). The ends lost 1 base at V and 7 bases at J; junction bases unmatched: 12. The CDR3 region has the DNA TGTGCCAGCAGCTTAGCGGGAGGGGCCCAGGGTGATGAGCAGTACTTC. Protein: CASSLAGGAQGDEQYF.